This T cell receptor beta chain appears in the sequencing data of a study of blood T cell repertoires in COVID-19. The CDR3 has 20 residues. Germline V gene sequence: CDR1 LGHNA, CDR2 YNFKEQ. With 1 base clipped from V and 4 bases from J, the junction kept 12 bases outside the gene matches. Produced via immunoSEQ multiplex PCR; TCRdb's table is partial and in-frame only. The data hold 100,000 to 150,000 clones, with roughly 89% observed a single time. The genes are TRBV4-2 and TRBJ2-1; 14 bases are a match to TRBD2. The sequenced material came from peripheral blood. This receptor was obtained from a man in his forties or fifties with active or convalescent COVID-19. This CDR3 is CASSQAYPGTSGSRYNEQFF. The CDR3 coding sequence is TGTGCCAGCAGCCAAGCCTATCCCGGGACTAGCGGGAGTCGGTACAATGAGCAGTTCTTC.